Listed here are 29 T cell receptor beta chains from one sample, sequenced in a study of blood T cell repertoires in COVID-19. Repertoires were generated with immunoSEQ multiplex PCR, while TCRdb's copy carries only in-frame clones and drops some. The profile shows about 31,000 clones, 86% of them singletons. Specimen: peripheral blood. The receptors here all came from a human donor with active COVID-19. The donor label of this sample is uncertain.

The CDR3 spells CASSRLAGGLNEQFF. The CDR3 DNA follows: TGCGCCAGCAGTAGACTAGCGGGGGGCCTCAATGAGCAGTTCTTC. The V and J genes are TRBV10-2 and TRBJ2-1; 13 nucleotides line up with TRBD2. The germline V gene encodes CDR1 WSHSY and CDR2 SAAADI. This CDR3 has 15 amino acids. With 5 bases clipped from V and 6 bases from J, the junction kept 4 bases outside the gene matches.

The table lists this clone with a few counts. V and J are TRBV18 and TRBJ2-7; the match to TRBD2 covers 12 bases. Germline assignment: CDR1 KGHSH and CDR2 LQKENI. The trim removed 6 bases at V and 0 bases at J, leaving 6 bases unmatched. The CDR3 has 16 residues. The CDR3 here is CASSPPTSGGSYEQYF. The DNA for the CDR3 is TGTGCCAGCTCCCCTCCGACTAGCGGGGGCTCCTACGAGCAGTACTTC.

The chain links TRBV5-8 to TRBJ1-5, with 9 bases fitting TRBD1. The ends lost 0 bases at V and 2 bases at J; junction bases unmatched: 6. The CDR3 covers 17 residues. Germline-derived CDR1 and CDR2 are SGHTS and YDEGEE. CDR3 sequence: CASSLVVGQGGNQPQHF. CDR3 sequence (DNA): TGTGCCAGCAGCTTGGTCGTGGGACAGGGCGGCAATCAGCCCCAGCATTTT.

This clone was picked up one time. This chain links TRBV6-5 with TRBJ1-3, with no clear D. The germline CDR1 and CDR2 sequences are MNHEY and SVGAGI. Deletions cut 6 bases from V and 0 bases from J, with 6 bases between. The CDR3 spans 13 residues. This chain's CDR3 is CASRRNSGNTIYF. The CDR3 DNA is TGTGCCAGCAGGCGGAACTCTGGAAACACCATATATTTT.

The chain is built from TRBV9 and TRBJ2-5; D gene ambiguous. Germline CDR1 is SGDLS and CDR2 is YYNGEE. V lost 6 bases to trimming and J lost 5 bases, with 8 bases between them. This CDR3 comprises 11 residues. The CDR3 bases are TGTGCCAGCATGGGCGAGGAGACCCAGTACTTC. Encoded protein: CASMGEETQYF.

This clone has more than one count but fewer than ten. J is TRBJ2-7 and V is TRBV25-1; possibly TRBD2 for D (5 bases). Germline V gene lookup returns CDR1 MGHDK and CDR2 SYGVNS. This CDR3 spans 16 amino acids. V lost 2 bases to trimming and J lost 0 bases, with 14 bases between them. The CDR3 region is CASSESRGSSSYEQYF. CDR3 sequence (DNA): TGTGCCAGCAGTGAAAGTAGAGGGTCGAGCTCCTACGAGCAGTACTTC.

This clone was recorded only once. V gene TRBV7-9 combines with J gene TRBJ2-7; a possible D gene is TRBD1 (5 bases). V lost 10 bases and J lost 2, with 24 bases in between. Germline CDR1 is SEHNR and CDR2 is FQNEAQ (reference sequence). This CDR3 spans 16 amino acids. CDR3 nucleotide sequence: TGTGCCACCAACCCTCCCAAAGGACAAGTCACCTACGAGCAGTACTTC. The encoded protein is CATNPPKGQVTYEQYF.

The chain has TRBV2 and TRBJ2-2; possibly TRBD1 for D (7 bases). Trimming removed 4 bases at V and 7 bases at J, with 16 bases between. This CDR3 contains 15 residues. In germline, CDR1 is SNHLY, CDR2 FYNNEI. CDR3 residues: CASSVGQTSSGELFF. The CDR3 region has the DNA TGTGCCAGCAGTGTGGGACAGACTAGTAGCGGGGAGCTGTTTTTT. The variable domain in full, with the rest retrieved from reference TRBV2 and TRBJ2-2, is EPEVTQTPSHQVTQMGQEVILRCVPISNHLYFYWYRQILGQKVEFLVSFYNNEISEKSEIFDDQFSVERPDGSNFTLKIRSTKLEDSAMYFCASSVGQTSSGELFFGEGSRLTVL.

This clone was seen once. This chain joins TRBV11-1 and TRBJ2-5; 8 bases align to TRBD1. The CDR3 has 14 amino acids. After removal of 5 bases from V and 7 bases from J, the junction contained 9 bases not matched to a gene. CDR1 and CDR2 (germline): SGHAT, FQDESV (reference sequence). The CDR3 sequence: CASSPTQGAGTQYF. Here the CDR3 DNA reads TGTGCCAGCAGCCCAACCCAGGGGGCAGGGACCCAGTACTTC.

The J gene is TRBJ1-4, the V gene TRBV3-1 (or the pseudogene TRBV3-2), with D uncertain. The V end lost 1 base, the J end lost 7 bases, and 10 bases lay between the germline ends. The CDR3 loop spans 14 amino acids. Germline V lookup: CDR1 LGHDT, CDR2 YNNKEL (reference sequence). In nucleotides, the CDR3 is TGTGCCAGCAGCCAAGGAGGCGGAGTTGAAAAACTGTTTTTT. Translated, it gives CASSQGGGVEKLFF.

The CDR3 DNA reads as TGTGCCAGCAGCTCCTTGGGGGGATTCGGGGCTAGCAATCAGCCCCAGCATTTT. As protein: CASSSLGGFGASNQPQHF. This chain links TRBV7-2 with TRBJ1-5; D may be TRBD1 (5 bases). Germline assignment: CDR1 SGHTA and CDR2 FQGNSA. The CDR3 contains 18 residues. The V and J ends lost 4 bases and 0 bases respectively, with 19 bases between them.

As DNA, the CDR3 is TGTGCCAGCGGGCGGGGCGCAGGGACTGAAGCTTTCTTT. Its translation is CASGRGAGTEAFF. V gene TRBV28 combines with J gene TRBJ1-1; TRBD1 might be the D (5 bases). The CDR3 runs to 13 residues. Trimming shortened V by 8 bases and J by 5 bases, and 15 bases separated the two germline ends. Germline V gives CDR1 MDHEN, CDR2 SYDVKM.

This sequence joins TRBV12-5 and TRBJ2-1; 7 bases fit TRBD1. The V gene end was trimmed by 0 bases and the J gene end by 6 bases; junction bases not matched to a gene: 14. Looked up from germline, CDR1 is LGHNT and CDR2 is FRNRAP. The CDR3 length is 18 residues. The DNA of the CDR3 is TGTGCTAGTGGTTTGGTAACAGGGGCCCTCCAGGGGTTCAATGAGCAGTTCTTC. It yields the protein CASGLVTGALQGFNEQFF.

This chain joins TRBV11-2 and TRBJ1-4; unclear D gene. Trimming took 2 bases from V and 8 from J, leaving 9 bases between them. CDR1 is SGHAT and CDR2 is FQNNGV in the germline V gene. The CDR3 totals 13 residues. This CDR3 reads CASSLPGNEKLFF. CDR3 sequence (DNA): TGTGCCAGCAGCTTACCGGGGAACGAAAAACTGTTTTTT.

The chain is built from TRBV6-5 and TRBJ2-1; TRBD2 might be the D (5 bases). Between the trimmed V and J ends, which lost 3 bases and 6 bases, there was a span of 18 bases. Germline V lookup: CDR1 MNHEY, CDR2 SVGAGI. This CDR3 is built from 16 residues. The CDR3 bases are TGTGCCAGCAGTTATGCAGGAGGCACTTTGGGCAATGAGCAGTTCTTC. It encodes CASSYAGGTLGNEQFF.

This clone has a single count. In DNA form, the CDR3 reads TGTGCCAGCTTAGCAGGACAGGGCAATCAGCCCCAGCATTTT. This sequence encodes CASLAGQGNQPQHF. The rearrangement joins TRBV6-5 to TRBJ1-5; 7 positions match TRBD1. The CDR3 totals 14 residues. Germline V gene lookup returns CDR1 MNHEY and CDR2 SVGAGI. The V segment lost 8 bases and the J segment 2 bases; nucleotides outside the gene matches: 6.

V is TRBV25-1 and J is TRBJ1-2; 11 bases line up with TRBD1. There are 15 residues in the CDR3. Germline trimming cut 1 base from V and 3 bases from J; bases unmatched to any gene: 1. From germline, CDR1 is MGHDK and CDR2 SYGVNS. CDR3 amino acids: CASSEWTGGDYGYTF. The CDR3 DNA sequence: TGTGCCAGCAGTGAATGGACAGGGGGCGACTATGGCTACACCTTC.

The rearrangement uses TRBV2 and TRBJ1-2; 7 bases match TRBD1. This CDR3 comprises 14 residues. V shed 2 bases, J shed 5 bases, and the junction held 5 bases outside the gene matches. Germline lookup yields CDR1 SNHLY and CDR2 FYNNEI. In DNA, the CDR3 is TGTGCCAGCAGTGAATCTCCAGGGGGGTATGGCTACACCTTC. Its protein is CASSESPGGYGYTF.

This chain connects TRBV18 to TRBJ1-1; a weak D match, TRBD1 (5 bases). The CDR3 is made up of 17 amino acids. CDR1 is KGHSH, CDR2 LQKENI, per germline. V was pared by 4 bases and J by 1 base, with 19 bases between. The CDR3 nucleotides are TGTGCCAGCTCACACGGGATGGGGGGGACTGGGAACACTGAAGCTTTCTTT. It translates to CASSHGMGGTGNTEAFF.

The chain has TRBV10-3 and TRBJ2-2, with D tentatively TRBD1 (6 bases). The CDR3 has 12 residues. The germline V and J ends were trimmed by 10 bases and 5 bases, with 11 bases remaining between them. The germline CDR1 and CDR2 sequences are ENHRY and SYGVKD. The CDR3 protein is CASRQATGELFF. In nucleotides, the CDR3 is TGTGCCAGCCGACAGGCTACCGGGGAGCTGTTTTTT.

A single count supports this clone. CDR3 loop: CASSSGDSQGVYGYTF. The CDR3 DNA is TGTGCCAGCAGCTCAGGGGATTCACAAGGAGTATATGGCTACACCTTC. The V call is TRBV7-3, the J call TRBJ1-2; D is possibly TRBD1 (6 bases). V was cut by 4 bases and J by 5 bases, with 20 bases left in between. Germline CDR1 and CDR2: SGHTA and FQGTGA. There are 16 residues in the CDR3.

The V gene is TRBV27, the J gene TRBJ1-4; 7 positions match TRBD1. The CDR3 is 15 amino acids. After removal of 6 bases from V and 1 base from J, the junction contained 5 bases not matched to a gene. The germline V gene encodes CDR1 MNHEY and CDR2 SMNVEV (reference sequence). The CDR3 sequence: CASRLDRETNEKLFF. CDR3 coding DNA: TGTGCCAGCAGACTCGACAGGGAAACTAATGAAAAACTGTTTTTT.

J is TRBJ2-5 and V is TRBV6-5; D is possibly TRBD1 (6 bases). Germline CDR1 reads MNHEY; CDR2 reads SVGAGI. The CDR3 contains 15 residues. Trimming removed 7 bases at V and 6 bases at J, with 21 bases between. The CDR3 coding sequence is TGTGCCAGCACCCGGAACAGGGAATCCCGGAAGACCCAGTACTTC. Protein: CASTRNRESRKTQYF.

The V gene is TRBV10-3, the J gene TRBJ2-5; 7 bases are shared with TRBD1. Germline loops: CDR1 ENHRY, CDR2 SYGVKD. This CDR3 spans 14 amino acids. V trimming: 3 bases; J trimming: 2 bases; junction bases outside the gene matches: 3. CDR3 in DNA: TGTGCCATCAGTGAAGTCAGGGGGCAAGAGACCCAGTACTTC. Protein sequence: CAISEVRGQETQYF.

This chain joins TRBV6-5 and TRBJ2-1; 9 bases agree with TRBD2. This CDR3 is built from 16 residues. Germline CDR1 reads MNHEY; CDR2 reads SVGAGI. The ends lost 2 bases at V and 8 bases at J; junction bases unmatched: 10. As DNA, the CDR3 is TGTGCCAGCAGTTACAAGACTAGCGGTTTAGGTTATGAGCAGTTCTTC. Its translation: CASSYKTSGLGYEQFF.

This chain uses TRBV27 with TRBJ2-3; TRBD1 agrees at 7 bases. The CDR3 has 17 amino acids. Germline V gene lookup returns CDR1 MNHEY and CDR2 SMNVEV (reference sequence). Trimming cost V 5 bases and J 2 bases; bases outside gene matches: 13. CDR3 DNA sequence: TGTGCCAGCAGTCAAAGGGTGGACAGGCGTTCCACAGATACGCAGTATTTT. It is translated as CASSQRVDRRSTDTQYF.

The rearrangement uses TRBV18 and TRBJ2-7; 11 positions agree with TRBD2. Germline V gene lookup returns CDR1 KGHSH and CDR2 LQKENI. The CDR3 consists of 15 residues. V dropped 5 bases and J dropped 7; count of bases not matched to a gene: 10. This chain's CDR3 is CASSALAGGPGEQYF. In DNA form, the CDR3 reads TGTGCCAGCTCAGCATTAGCGGGAGGGCCGGGTGAGCAGTACTTC.

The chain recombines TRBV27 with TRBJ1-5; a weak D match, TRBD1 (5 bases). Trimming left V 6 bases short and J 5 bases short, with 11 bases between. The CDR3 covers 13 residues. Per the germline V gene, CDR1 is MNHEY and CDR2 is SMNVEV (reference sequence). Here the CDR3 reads CASSKNRYQPQHF. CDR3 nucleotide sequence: TGTGCCAGCAGCAAAAACAGGTATCAGCCCCAGCATTTT.

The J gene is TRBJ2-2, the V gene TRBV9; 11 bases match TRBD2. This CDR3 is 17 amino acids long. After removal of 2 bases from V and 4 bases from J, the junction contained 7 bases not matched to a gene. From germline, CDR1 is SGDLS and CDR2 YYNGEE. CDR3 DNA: TGTGCCAGCAGCGTTTCCCGACTAGCGGGAAGCACCGGGGAGCTGTTTTTT. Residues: CASSVSRLAGSTGELFF.